This T cell receptor beta chain emerged from a study of cytomegalovirus exposure and HLA in healthy donors. Study observations and caveats: Earlier analysis yielded a pattern in which most TCR beta V segments were productive about 87% or about 30% of the time. The listing of 150 to 200 TCR beta chains classed them as cytomegalovirus-associated. A likely sequencing artifact accounted for one observed cluster of highly shared sequence variants.

V was cut by 6 bases and J by 2 bases, with 19 bases left in between. CDR1 is SQVTM, CDR2 ANQGSEA, per germline. The CDR3 sequence is 15 residues long. On this clone: Its antigen is not known.

PCR used 60 Vbeta primers and 13 Jbeta primers. Using immunoSEQ multiplex PCR, the repertoire was profiled, and TCRdb retains in-frame clones only, with some absent. The sample holds approximately 150,000 clones, over 80% seen once. The clonotype was recovered from a male donor in good health and CMV-seronegative. The rearrangement joins TRBV29-1 to TRBJ1-1, with a weak D call TRBD1 (6 bases). Sequencing input: PBMCs. CDR3: CSVHDKVGGNTEAFF. The CDR3 region has the DNA TGCAGCGTCCACGATAAAGTAGGGGGTAACACTGAAGCTTTCTTT.